The clone carrying this TCR beta chain showed up just a few times. The CDR3 is made up of 16 amino acids. CDR1 SGHRS and CDR2 YFSETQ come from the germline V gene. V gave up 3 bases and J gave up 0 bases, with 16 bases separating them. The sample comes from a study of T cells in localized non-small cell lung cancer. Measured with immunoSEQ multiplex PCR; TCRdb has only the in-frame clones, and not every one. The table includes approximately 13,000 clones, 89% detected once. The sequenced sample was peripheral blood mononuclear cells, obtained before any cancer treatment. The TCR sequence derives from a man between 40 and 69 years old with stage III lung adenocarcinoma. V gene TRBV5-1 combines with J gene TRBJ2-7; D may be TRBD1 (7 bases). CDR3 sequence reads: CASSSGRRDSSYEQYF. CDR3 nucleotide sequence: TGCGCCAGCAGCTCTGGGAGGCGGGACAGCTCCTACGAGCAGTACTTC.